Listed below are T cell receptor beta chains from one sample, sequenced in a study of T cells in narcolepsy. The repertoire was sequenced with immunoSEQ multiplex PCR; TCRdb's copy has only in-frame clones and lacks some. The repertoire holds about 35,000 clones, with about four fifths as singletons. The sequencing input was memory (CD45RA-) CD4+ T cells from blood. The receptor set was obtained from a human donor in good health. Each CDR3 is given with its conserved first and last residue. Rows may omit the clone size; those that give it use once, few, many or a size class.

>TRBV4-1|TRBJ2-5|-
CASSQLAGVPETQYF
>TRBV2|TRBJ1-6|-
CASSEQKLTRYNSPLHF
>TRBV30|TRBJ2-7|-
CAWSVQSGRTSYEQYF
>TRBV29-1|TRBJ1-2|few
CSVRPGPRDREPPNYGYTF
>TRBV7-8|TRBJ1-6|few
CASSKRQGADSPLHF
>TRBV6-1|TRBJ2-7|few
CASSEMVYEQYF
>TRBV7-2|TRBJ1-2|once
CASSLASAGGNHGYTF
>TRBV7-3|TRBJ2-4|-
CASSPGGREGIQYF
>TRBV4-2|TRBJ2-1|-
CASSQGGGAWEQFF
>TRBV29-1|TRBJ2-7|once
CSARLTGGTYEQYF
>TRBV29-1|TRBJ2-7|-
CSVFGNYEQYF
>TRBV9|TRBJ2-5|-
CASSGGGAGQETQYF
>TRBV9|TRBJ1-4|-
CASSETGTYEKLFF
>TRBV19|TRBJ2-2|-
CASQDRSNTGELFF
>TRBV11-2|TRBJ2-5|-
CASSSGLAGPQETQYF
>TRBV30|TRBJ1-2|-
CAWSVQGPRGYTF
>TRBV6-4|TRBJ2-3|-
CASSHRAGLAVGKDTQYF
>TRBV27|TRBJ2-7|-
CASGQGASYEQYF